This section outlines one TCR beta chain sequence together with its context. Its target antigen remains unknown. This sequence may be a read error, since a much larger clone differs from it by one base. The CDR3 ends on some other residue instead of the conserved phenylalanine or tryptophan, so this is likely a read error. The data are from a study of T cells in Graves' hyperthyroidism and ophthalmopathy (dated by TCRdb to 2018 to 2020). With respect to the entire study: Peripheral blood was sampled at the time of initial diagnosis, prior to any treatment. TCR V-J signatures able to tell the groups apart were searched for in a discovery cohort of 95 to 100 patients, of whom about 40 had Graves' ophthalmopathy and roughly 58 had stable Graves' hyperthyroidism. Prospective prediction of ophthalmopathy was tested in an independent validation cohort consisting of about 20 hyperthyroidism patients and approximately 16 patients who later progressed to ophthalmopathy. For training and testing, the roughly 93 patients in the discovery cohort were randomly divided in a 7:3 ratio. In addition, the study compared T-cell repertoires in thyroid tissue and in blood from roughly 6 Graves' hyperthyroidism patients. Once sampling was done, hyperthyroidism patients were given methimazole at a starting dose of 30 mg daily, whereas ophthalmopathy patients were given high-dose intravenous methylprednisolone. TCR Vbeta CDR3 sequencing of around 130 peripheral blood samples (under 45 ophthalmopathy, about 75 hyperthyroidism and roughly 17 progressor patients) is reported in the paper.

Here is what the overall study found, with its caveats: In validation, the model predicted progression to ophthalmopathy with over 60% sensitivity and approximately 72% specificity, a median of about 6 months before onset. No statistical method was used to fix the sample size in advance, and group allocation was not hidden from the investigators. A model built on a 13 V-J signature distinguished ophthalmopathy from stable hyperthyroidism, reaching around 90% sensitivity and around 81% specificity in cross-validation and 80%/75% in testing. Blood samples also contained most of the expanded thyroid clonotypes (frequency above 0.001), which suggests that blood repertoires may reflect thyroid immune responses.

Moderately to severely active disease, a Clinical Activity Score of at least 3, a NOSPECS grade of at least 4, and a duration under 3 months were present in ophthalmopathy patients. Any patient with an uncontrolled infection, another autoimmune disease, pregnancy or lactation was excluded. Diagnoses relied on clinical symptoms, serum thyroxine and TRAb, thyroid ultrasound and orbital computed tomography. PBMCs were separated from approximately 10 ml of fresh peripheral blood using Ficoll-Paque density gradient centrifugation. Total RNA was extracted using Trizol reagent, and RNA quality was assessed on an Agilent 2100 Bioanalyzer. TCR beta CDR3 regions were amplified from RNA transcripts. A first-round RT-PCR of the TCR CDR3 used the HTBI primer set with the Qiagen OneStep RT-PCR kit. The libraries were constructed in a second round of multiplex PCR and then size-selected and purified. Libraries were sequenced paired-end with 100 bp reads on an Illumina HiSeq2000. The study's own analysis went as follows. Raw data were processed with SOAPnuke, discarding reads with adapters, uncalled bases, mean Phred below 15, or no exact constant-primer or identifier match. COPE v1.2.5 was used to merge high-quality paired reads, and clonotypes were defined as unique nucleotide sequences. Clonotypes were aligned to IMGT TRBV, TRBD and TRBJ reference segments using MiTCR v1.1. The analysis was restricted to V-J combinations with a frequency above 0.0001, which together covered over 99% of the repertoires. A TCS score was defined as the ratio of F50 (clonal expansion) to E x V (chaos), with BLOSUM62-based TCRdist applied between CDR3 peptides within each V-J. Welch's t-statistics and random forest reduced 514 V-J features to roughly 13, which were used in a naive Bayes classifier (R e1071). TCRdb reanalyzed the raw reads on its own, using fastp at Q25 for trimming and MiXCR for clone calling, and kept in-frame beta chains. Merged by CDR3 protein, the rows form single entries marked with the most common genes and DNA. These V and J calls rely on TCRdb rather than the paper's analysis. The sample yields 250,000 to 400,000 distinct CDR3 sequences; roughly 15% were counted once. The ten biggest clones cover about a third of the sample.

V and J are truncated by 2 bases and 9 bases respectively, leaving an intervening sequence of 13 bases. CDR1 DFQATT and CDR2 SNEGSKA were looked up in the germline V gene (reference sequence). The CDR3 has 13 residues if both end residues are counted. Kept here is only the CDR3 DNA, which spans 39 bases and is read in frame from base 1. This clonotype was obtained from a woman aged 40 to 49 with Graves' ophthalmopathy. This chain joins TRBV20-1 to TRBJ2-2, and the D gene may be TRBD2, 5 bases matching. What was sequenced was blood. Read as DNA, the sequence is TGCAGTGCTAGAAAGGCGGGTACCTGGGAGCTGTTTCTT. This sequence encodes CSARKAGTWELFL.